The 26 T cell receptor beta chains below all came from one sample that was sequenced in a study of CDR3 diversity in severe acne. MiXCR, applied by TCRdb to the PCR reads, yields one record per CDR3 protein. The sample shows approximately 90,000 distinct CDR3 sequences, approximately 49% of them seen only once. Sequencing input: blood. These receptor sequences come from a male donor with severe acne vulgaris.

Sample share makes this clonotype medium-sized. CDR3 in amino acids: CASSYQTGTPSYGYTF. The CDR3 DNA reads as TGTGCCAGCAGTTACCAGACAGGGACCCCTAGCTATGGCTACACCTTC. This sequence joins TRBV6-5 and TRBJ1-2, with 7 bases identical to TRBD1. The V gene's germline CDR1 is MNHEY and CDR2 SVGAGI. J lost 4 bases, V lost 2 bases, and 10 bases had no gene match. The CDR3 spans 16 residues.

In this sample, this clonotype turned up many times. This chain connects TRBV19 to TRBJ2-2, with 7 bases identical to TRBD1. Germline values: CDR1 LNHDA, CDR2 SQIVND (reference sequence). V was pared by 5 bases and J by 4 bases, with 4 bases of the junction left unmatched. The CDR3 length is 14 residues. The CDR3 coding sequence is TGTGCCAGTAGTTCCGACAGGGTCACCGGGGAGCTGTTTTTT. Protein sequence: CASSSDRVTGELFF.

In this sample, this clonotype turned up many times. The chain employs TRBV5-5 and TRBJ1-5; D uncertain. Germline V CDR1 and CDR2: SGHKS, YYEKEE (reference sequence). The CDR3 covers 14 residues. Trimming left V 2 bases short and J 5 bases short, with 11 bases between. In DNA form, the CDR3 reads TGTGCCAGCAGCTTTTGGGCGGACGATCAGCCCCAGCATTTT. Protein product: CASSFWADDQPQHF. Based on the CDR3 plus reference TRBV5-5 and TRBJ1-5, the full variable domain is DAGVTQSPTHLIKTRGQQVTLRCSPISGHKSVSWYQQVLGQGPQFIFQYYEKEERGRGNFPDRFSARQFPNYSSELNVNALLLGDSALYLCASSFWADDQPQHFGDGTRLSIL.

The DNA for the CDR3 is TGTGCCAGCAGGGCGGGAGAGGGGGCAGAGACCCAGTACTTC. Its protein is CASRAGEGAETQYF. V is TRBV28 and J is TRBJ2-5, with D tentatively TRBD1 or TRBD2 (7 bases each). Germline V gene data show CDR1 as MDHEN and CDR2 as SYDVKM. Deletions cut 6 bases from V and 4 bases from J, with 15 bases between. The CDR3 has 14 amino acids.

In its sample, this clonotype was seen a few times. The chain combines TRBV12-5 with TRBJ2-6; D call uncertain. The CDR3 length is 16 residues. The ends were cut back, 8 bases at V and 2 bases at J, with 16 bases in the middle. CDR1 LGHNT and CDR2 FRNRAP come from the germline V gene. The CDR3 sequence: CASSQVVGAGANVLTF. The CDR3 bases are TGTGCTAGTTCTCAGGTCGTAGGCGCTGGGGCCAACGTCCTGACTTTC.

Notes on this clonotype: This may be a read error, as it is one base from a much larger clone. The rearrangement links TRBV2 to TRBJ2-1; the match to TRBD2 covers 9 bases. The CDR3 runs 16 residues. Germline V CDR1 and CDR2: SNHLY, FYNNEI. The junction had 12 bases not matched to a gene; V was cut back by 5 bases and J by 7 bases. CDR3 DNA sequence: TGTGCCAGCAGTTACACGCGCGGGAGGGCCAGGAATGAGCAGTTCTTC. It codes for CASSYTRGRARNEQFF.

V gene TRBV10-1 combines with J gene TRBJ2-1; D gene ambiguous. The CDR3 extends over 16 amino acids. V dropped 0 bases and J dropped 3 bases, with 12 bases sitting between them. CDR1 is WNHNN, CDR2 SYGVQD, per germline (reference sequence). The CDR3 coding sequence is TGCGCCAGCAGTGAGTCGGGCGAGTTCGGCTACAATGAGCAGTTCTTC. Residues: CASSESGEFGYNEQFF.

This chain uses TRBV25-1 with TRBJ2-7; D is possibly TRBD2 (5 bases). The CDR3 extends over 11 amino acids. CDR1 MGHDK and CDR2 SYGVNS come from the germline V gene. V dropped 8 bases and J dropped 2 bases, with 7 bases sitting between them. The CDR3 spells CASSGTYEQYF. CDR3 sequence (DNA): TGTGCCAGCTCGGGGACCTACGAGCAGTACTTC.

The chain carries TRBV11-1 and TRBJ2-6; 8 nucleotides match TRBD1. CDR3 length equals 18 residues. Germline CDR1 reads SGHAT; CDR2 reads FQDESV (reference sequence). V lost 5 bases to trimming and J lost 2 bases; unmatched junction nucleotides: 11. The CDR3 bases are TGTGCCAGCAGCCCTAAAGGACAGGGAGCAGCTGGGGCCAACGTCCTGACTTTC. It translates to CASSPKGQGAAGANVLTF.

The table lists this clonotype with a few counts. The gene calls are TRBV7-9 and TRBJ2-7; TRBD2 agrees at 8 bases. Losses at the gene ends were 5 bases for V and 9 bases for J; bases not matched to a gene: 12. CDR1 and CDR2 from the germline V gene are SEHNR and FQNEAQ (reference sequence). CDR3 length equals 14 residues. CDR3: CASSEGLGLLGQYF. The DNA for the CDR3 is TGTGCCAGCAGCGAGGGACTAGGCCTTCTAGGGCAGTACTTC.

V gene TRBV20-1 combines with J gene TRBJ2-6, with D unclear. The CDR3 is made up of 13 amino acids. Between the trimmed V and J ends, which lost 7 bases and 4 bases, there was a span of 11 bases. Germline CDR1 reads DFQATT; CDR2 reads SNEGSKA (reference sequence). CDR3 bases: TGCAGTGTGACCGAACCCGGGGCCAACGTCCTGACTTTC. It is translated as CSVTEPGANVLTF.

This clonotype appeared a few times. The V gene is TRBV28, the J gene TRBJ2-7; D is perhaps TRBD2 (6 bases). Trimming took off 5 bases at V and 4 bases at J, with 21 bases between the two ends. CDR3 length equals 16 residues. Looked up from germline, CDR1 is MDHEN and CDR2 is SYDVKM. CDR3: CASSQDWGLAKYEQYF. CDR3 coding DNA: TGTGCCAGCAGTCAAGATTGGGGCCTAGCGAAGTACGAGCAGTACTTC.

This clonotype was seen more than once but under ten times. The CDR3 sequence is CASRTTSGTSYEQYF. The DNA of the CDR3 is TGTGCCAGCAGGACAACTAGCGGGACCTCCTACGAGCAGTACTTC. V gene TRBV3-1 combines with J gene TRBJ2-7; 10 bases map to TRBD2. Trimming cost V 6 bases and J 0 bases; bases outside gene matches: 5. Germline-derived CDR1 and CDR2 are LGHDT and YNNKEL (reference sequence). This CDR3 region has 15 residues.

This clonotype was detected many times. This sequence joins TRBV6-4 and TRBJ2-2; 7 positions agree with TRBD1. There are 13 residues in the CDR3. Losses at the gene ends were 6 bases for V and 3 bases for J; bases not matched to a gene: 1. In germline, CDR1 is MRHNA, CDR2 SNTAGT. CDR3 nucleotides: TGTGCCAGCAGAGGACAGGACACCGGGGAGCTGTTTTTT. This sequence encodes CASRGQDTGELFF.

This sequence joins TRBV24-1 and TRBJ2-1; D might be TRBD2 (5 bases). CDR1 and CDR2 (germline): KGHDR, SFDVKD. V gave up 4 bases and J gave up 9 bases, with 21 bases separating them. This CDR3 has 16 amino acids. The CDR3 protein is CATSDPRLAGPVEQFF. The CDR3 DNA reads TGTGCCACCAGTGACCCTAGACTGGCGGGTCCTGTTGAGCAGTTCTTC.

This chain connects TRBV3-1 to TRBJ2-3; D not certain. The V and J ends lost 1 base and 6 bases respectively, with 11 bases between them. This CDR3 is built from 14 residues. The germline CDR1 and CDR2 sequences are LGHDT and YNNKEL (reference sequence). CDR3 region: CASSQVTVLDTQYF. The CDR3 coding sequence is TGTGCCAGCAGCCAAGTGACCGTCTTGGATACGCAGTATTTT.

The chain carries TRBV29-1 and TRBJ2-5; no firm D call. Germline lookup yields CDR1 SQVTM and CDR2 ANQGSEA. The CDR3 totals 14 residues. Trimming shortened V by 7 bases and J by 0 bases, and 15 bases separated the two germline ends. The chain's CDR3 is CSAELRRYQETQYF. The CDR3, as DNA: TGCAGCGCCGAACTGAGAAGGTACCAAGAGACCCAGTACTTC.

The table lists this clonotype with many counts. The chain has TRBV12-3 or TRBV12-4 and TRBJ1-6, with D perhaps TRBD1 (6 bases). Trimming cost V 2 bases and J 9 bases, with 14 bases left between them. The CDR3 loop spans 15 amino acids. CDR3 region: CASSLWGQRGSPLHF. CDR3 DNA: TGTGCCAGCAGTTTATGGGGACAACGGGGTTCACCCCTCCACTTT.

This clonotype was recorded many times. The CDR3 DNA sequence: TGTGCCAGCAGGTGGGACAGGGGAAGCTCCTACGAGCAGTACGTC. This sequence encodes CASRWDRGSSYEQYV. V is TRBV6-2 or TRBV6-3 and J is TRBJ2-7; 10 bases match TRBD1. V was clipped by 6 bases and J by 0 bases; unmatched bases: 5. The CDR3 contains 15 residues. Germline loops: CDR1 MNHEY, CDR2 SVGEGT.

A few counts support this clonotype. This chain joins TRBV6-7 and TRBJ1-5; unclear D gene. TRBV6-7 falls under the ORF class, with uncertain function. The V end was cut by 6 bases, the J end by 3 bases, with 12 bases between. The CDR3 runs 14 residues. The CDR3 here is CASSRPGYNQPQHF. DNA for the CDR3: TGTGCCAGCAGCCGCCCGGGGTACAATCAGCCCCAGCATTTT.

As regards this clonotype: One base away lies a much larger clone, so this may be a sequencing read error. The rearrangement uses TRBV20-1 and TRBJ2-1; no definite D call. The V end lost 0 bases, the J end lost 6 bases, and 30 bases lay between the germline ends. This CDR3 region has 20 residues. Looked up from germline, CDR1 is DFQATT and CDR2 is SNEGSKA (reference sequence). The CDR3 sequence: CSARDLQRSSRQVISNEQFF. The CDR3 DNA reads TGCAGTGCTAGAGATCTTCAGAGGAGTTCGCGGCAGGTTATCTCCAATGAGCAGTTCTTC.

The sample holds many counts of this clonotype. The junction departs from germline at one end; a sequencing error may be responsible. The rearrangement links TRBV19 to TRBJ1-2, with D perhaps TRBD1 (5 bases). The CDR3 is made up of 16 amino acids. Germline V gives CDR1 LNHDA, CDR2 SQIVND (reference sequence). DNA for the CDR3: TGTGCCAGTAGTCCACCAACGGGGGTTCTAGGCTATAGCTACACCTTC. Residues: CASSPPTGVLGYSYTF.

The chain uses TRBV6-1 and TRBJ2-1, with 9 nucleotides matching TRBD1. This CDR3 is built from 15 residues. V was pared by 3 bases and J by 8 bases, with 8 bases of the junction left unmatched. Per the germline V gene, CDR1 is MNHNS and CDR2 is SASEGT. CDR3 DNA: TGTGCCAGCAGTGACCCCGGGACAGGGAGGGATGAGCAGTTCTTC. Its translation is CASSDPGTGRDEQFF.

As regards this clonotype: A read error may be the cause here, since a much bigger clone is one base away. The rearrangement links TRBV10-3 to TRBJ1-1, with 7 bases identical to TRBD1. Germline values: CDR1 ENHRY, CDR2 SYGVKD. The CDR3 length is 11 residues. V was clipped by 6 bases and J by 9 bases; unmatched bases: 4. CDR3 sequence: CAISRDSKAFF. In DNA, the CDR3 is TGTGCCATCAGCCGGGACAGCAAAGCTTTCTTT.

In its sample, this clonotype was seen many times. The chain uses TRBV7-8 and TRBJ2-2; 10 bases align to TRBD1. CDR3 length: 15 amino acids. Trimming took 5 bases from V and 7 from J; bases not matched to a gene: 7. CDR1 SGHVS and CDR2 FQNEAQ come from the germline V gene. This CDR3 reads CASSGRDRGNGELFF. The CDR3 DNA sequence: TGTGCCAGCAGCGGGCGGGACAGGGGAAACGGGGAGCTGTTTTTT.

As for this clonotype: Relative to the germline gene, one junction end is altered; a read error may explain this. The chain recombines TRBV5-5 with TRBJ2-1, with 11 positions matching TRBD2. The CDR3 covers 15 residues. Germline CDR1 and CDR2: SGHKS and YYEKEE (reference sequence). DNA for the CDR3: TGTGCCAGCAGCACTACGACTAGCGGGATCTATGAGCGGTTCTTC. This codes for CASSTTTSGIYERFF. Full variable domain (remainder filled in from reference TRBV5-5 and TRBJ2-1): DAGVTQSPTHLIKTRGQQVTLRCSPISGHKSVSWYQQVLGQGPQFIFQYYEKEERGRGNFPDRFSARQFPNYSSELNVNALLLGDSALYLCASSTTTSGIYERFFGPGTRLTVL.